Sequencing of this TCR beta chain was carried out in a study of cytomegalovirus exposure and HLA in healthy donors. With 60 Vbeta and 13 Jbeta primers, the PCR was carried out. TCRdb's table, derived via immunoSEQ multiplex PCR, lists solely in-frame clones and lacks some. The repertoire holds over 150,000 clones, with about three quarters as singletons. The V and J ends lost 2 bases and 3 bases respectively, with 11 bases between them. There are 15 residues in the CDR3. Per germline, CDR1 KGHSH and CDR2 LQKENI. The chain recombines TRBV18 with TRBJ1-5; D perhaps matches TRBD1 (5 bases). This TCR was recovered from a woman aged 45-65 years in good health and CMV-seropositive. Sequenced material: PBMCs. CDR3 in DNA: TGTGCCAGCTCACCAGGGGCCAGTACCAATCAGCCCCAGCATTTT. Protein: CASSPGASTNQPQHF.